A selection of T cell receptor beta chains follows, all from one sample in a study of blood T cells in healthy people across ages. TCRdb ran MiXCR on the 5' RACE reads and lists one entry per CDR3 protein. This sample has a few hundred thousand distinct CDR3 sequences, with around a quarter found just once. The sample was also linked to a second study, of T cells of mothers and their children.

Sequenced: blood. Receptors were obtained from a boy between 2 and 10 years old in good health. Both conserved end residues are trimmed from each CDR3. Fields, in order: D gene, V gene, CDR3 protein. The D gene is left open where the match is weak.

D: TRBD1; V: TRBV7-9; CDR3: ASSLKGQGGNEQF
D: TRBD2; V: TRBV5-6; CDR3: ASSPGTRISNEQF
D: -; V: TRBV10-3; CDR3: AISESSTLEQY
D: -; V: TRBV5-1; CDR3: ASSLGQGLRSYEQY
D: -; V: TRBV27; CDR3: ASSLNGINTEAF
D: -; V: TRBV11-2; CDR3: ASSRSPGAGYNEQF
D: TRBD2; V: TRBV4-1; CDR3: ASSQGPSGRPYEQY
D: -; V: TRBV15; CDR3: ATSRDPSVAKNIQY
D: -; V: TRBV30; CDR3: ARGEIYGYT
D: TRBD2; V: TRBV2; CDR3: ASKKEAGATDTQY
D: -; V: TRBV7-2; CDR3: ASSATPTDTQY
D: -; V: TRBV27; CDR3: ASSLGRGRDKNIQY
D: -; V: TRBV7-9; CDR3: ASGEIWRNEQF
D: -; V: TRBV3-1; CDR3: ASSQTFSHSGANVLT
D: TRBD1; V: TRBV9; CDR3: ASSVRDRLAKNIQY
D: TRBD2; V: TRBV4-2; CDR3: ASSQASGVGETQY
D: -; V: TRBV6-6; CDR3: ASSSASGAVTDTQY
D: -; V: TRBV12-3/TRBV12-4; CDR3: ASSPQNQPQH
D: TRBD2; V: TRBV30; CDR3: AWGRRPSGRSGDEQF
D: TRBD1; V: TRBV10-3; CDR3: AQRQGPDYEQY
D: -; V: TRBV27; CDR3: ASSFFDRGSTDTQY
D: -; V: TRBV6-5; CDR3: ASSYSKGSREAGYT
D: -; V: TRBV4-1; CDR3: ASSQDPLIRTQY
D: -; V: TRBV10-3; CDR3: AIRPDSSGELF
D: -; V: TRBV24-1; CDR3: ATSDLRGGTQY
D: -; V: TRBV20-1; CDR3: SARRHTDTQY
D: -; V: TRBV6-1; CDR3: ASSPRTGNEQF
D: TRBD1; V: TRBV7-2; CDR3: ASSQGAGGFQPQH
D: -; V: TRBV20-1; CDR3: SARSSMNTEAF
D: -; V: TRBV25-1; CDR3: ASSDIGVRDTQY
D: TRBD2; V: TRBV6-5; CDR3: ASSYSRGGYNEQF
D: TRBD1; V: TRBV5-5; CDR3: ASSSKMTGGNEKLF
D: -; V: TRBV7-9; CDR3: ASILSSQARSYQQTQY
D: -; V: TRBV29-1; CDR3: SVRTLDTGLTGNTIY
D: TRBD1; V: TRBV6-5; CDR3: ASSPGQGAHYGYT
D: -; V: TRBV12-3/TRBV12-4; CDR3: ASSFSGGGGETQY